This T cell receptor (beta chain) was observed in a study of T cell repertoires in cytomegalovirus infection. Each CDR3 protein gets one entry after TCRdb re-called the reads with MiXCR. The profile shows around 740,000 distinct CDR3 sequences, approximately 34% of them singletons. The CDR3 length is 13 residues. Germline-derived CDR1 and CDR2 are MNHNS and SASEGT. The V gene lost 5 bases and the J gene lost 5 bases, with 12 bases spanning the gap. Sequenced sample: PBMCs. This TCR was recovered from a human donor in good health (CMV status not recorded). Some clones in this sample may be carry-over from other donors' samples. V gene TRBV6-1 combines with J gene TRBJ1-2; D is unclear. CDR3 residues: CASSYGVGYGYTF. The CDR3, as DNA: TGTGCCAGCAGTTACGGGGTGGGTTATGGCTACACCTTC.